The rows below give T cell receptor beta chains drawn from one sample of a study of T cell repertoires in cytomegalovirus infection. TCRdb itself ran the reads through MiXCR, one entry per CDR3 protein. The sample holds 900,000 to 950,000 distinct CDR3 sequences; roughly 31% are singletons and the top ten take roughly 12%. Their antigen targets remain unknown. The source was cultured CD8+ T cells from PBMCs, collected from culture after CMV antigen stimulation. The receptors stem from a human donor in good health (CMV status not recorded). Some clones in this sample may be carry-over from other donors' samples. The CDR3 runs from the conserved cysteine through the conserved F or W. Fields, in order: clone size, V gene, D gene, J gene, CDR3 DNA, CDR3 protein. The D gene is left open where the match is weak. Not all rows give a size; the values are once, few, many and, for expanded clones, a class.

>-|TRBV6-5|TRBD1|TRBJ1-6
TGTGCCAGCAGCGACAGGGGTAGCTCCTATAATTCACCCCTCCACTTT
CASSDRGSSYNSPLHF
>-|TRBV24-1|TRBD2|TRBJ2-3
TGTGCCACCAGTGATCCAGGACTAGCAACAGATACGCAGTATTTT
CATSDPGLATDTQYF
>-|TRBV7-2|-|TRBJ1-5
TGTGTCAGCAGCTTAGCCAGGGCGCACCAGCCCCAGCATTTT
CVSSLARAHQPQHF
>-|TRBV28|TRBD1|TRBJ1-2
TGTGCCAGCAGTACCCCCGATTGGACAGGGATCGACTACACCTTC
CASSTPDWTGIDYTF
>few|TRBV7-6|-|TRBJ2-3
TGTGCCAGCAGCTCCCGGGACCCTGGGGGCGCAGATACGCAGTATTTT
CASSSRDPGGADTQYF
>-|TRBV7-9|-|TRBJ2-1
TGTGCCAGCAGCTTAACGGGGCAGGGCAATGAGCAGTTCTTC
CASSLTGQGNEQFF
>-|TRBV11-2|-|TRBJ2-7
TGTGCCAGCAGCTTAAGGCCCGTCTCCTACGAGCAGTACTTC
CASSLRPVSYEQYF
>-|TRBV7-6|-|TRBJ2-2
TGTGCCAGCAGCTTAGCGCGGGTCCAAACCGGCGGGGAGCTGTTTTTT
CASSLARVQTGGELFF
>-|TRBV6-5|-|TRBJ2-2
TGTGCAGATCAAAAGGACTGGGTGGTCACCGGGGAGCTGTTTTTT
CADQKDWVVTGELFF
>-|TRBV27|-|TRBJ2-1
TGTGCCAGCAGTTTATCGGCCGACTACAATGAGCAGTTCTTC
CASSLSADYNEQFF
>-|TRBV15|-|TRBJ1-5
TGTGCCACCAGCAGAGTCAGGGAACTCAATCAGCCCCAGCATTTT
CATSRVRELNQPQHF
>-|TRBV29-1|-|TRBJ1-2
TGTAGCGCCCCCCTCAGCTATGGCTACACCTTC
CSAPLSYGYTF
>few|TRBV6-2/TRBV6-3|-|TRBJ1-1
TGTGCCAGCAGTCCCCTCCGGGATCAAACTGAAGCTTTCTTT
CASSPLRDQTEAFF
>-|TRBV7-6|-|TRBJ2-7
TGTGCCAGCAGCTTCCCCTACGACGGTGACTACGAGCAGTACTTC
CASSFPYDGDYEQYF
>few|TRBV7-6|-|TRBJ1-2
TGTGCCAGCAGCTTAGGAGAGGACAGAGCAAACTATGGCTACACCTTC
CASSLGEDRANYGYTF